These T cell receptor beta chains were read from a single sample in a study of cytomegalovirus exposure and HLA in healthy donors. Some clones are missing from TCRdb's copy, which holds only in-frame ones; the method was immunoSEQ multiplex PCR. Of approximately 80,000 clones in the sample, about 60% were seen once. Sequencing was done on a sample of PBMCs. The receptor source for this set is a middle-aged woman in good health and CMV-seropositive. Both conserved end residues are part of each CDR3. The D gene is left open where the match is weak. Not all rows give a size; the values are once, few, many and, for expanded clones, a class.

>TRBJ2-7|TRBD2|-|TRBV11-3
TGTGCCAGCAGCTTAGATGGCGGGGGTTGGGGCCACGAGCAGTACTTC
CASSLDGGGWGHEQYF
>TRBJ1-4|TRBD1|-|TRBV27
TGTGCCAGTAGCACAGGGGGATCTAATGAAAAACTGTTTTTT
CASSTGGSNEKLFF
>TRBJ2-3|-|once|TRBV18
TGTGCCAGCTCACCAACGGGACACACCACAGATACGCAGTATTTT
CASSPTGHTTDTQYF
>TRBJ2-1|TRBD1|-|TRBV4-1
TGCGCCAGCAGCCAGGGACAGGGCCTTTGGGGGCAGTTCTTC
CASSQGQGLWGQFF
>TRBJ1-5|-|-|TRBV28
TGTGCCAGCAGTCCCCGCGGGTTCGGAACCTTCAATCAGCCCCAGCATTTT
CASSPRGFGTFNQPQHF
>TRBJ2-7|TRBD1|-|TRBV18
TGTGCCAGCTCACCTTCTCGGACAGGCTATTCCTACGAGCAGTACTTC
CASSPSRTGYSYEQYF
>TRBJ2-2|-|-|TRBV14
TGTGCCAGCAGCCAACGGGACTCCGGGGAGCTGTTTTTT
CASSQRDSGELFF
>TRBJ2-1|-|-|TRBV11-2
TGTGCCAGCAGCTTAGAGTTAGGGGTGTCGCATGAGCAGTTCTTC
CASSLELGVSHEQFF
>TRBJ1-2|TRBD1|-|TRBV7-2
TGTGCCAGCAGCCCCTATACCCAGGGGGACTACACCTTC
CASSPYTQGDYTF
>TRBJ2-5|TRBD1|-|TRBV2
TGTGCCAGCAGGACGACAGGGGGAGAGACCCAGTACTTC
CASRTTGGETQYF
>TRBJ2-7|-|few|TRBV5-1
TGCGCCAGCAGCTACCATAGGGGCGGGGGCGGGACACCCTCGGAGCAGTACTTC
CASSYHRGGGGTPSEQYF
>TRBJ2-1|-|-|TRBV4-1
TGCGCCAGCAGCCAAGATCGGGCCTACAATGAGCAGTTCTTC
CASSQDRAYNEQFF
>TRBJ2-7|-|-|TRBV11-2
TGTGCCAGCAGCTTAGGGTTCCGGGGATGGGGGCAGTACTTC
CASSLGFRGWGQYF
>TRBJ1-2|TRBD1|-|TRBV11-2
TGTGCCAGCAGACCACAGGGGCCTTATGGCTACACCTTC
CASRPQGPYGYTF
>TRBJ2-7|-|-|TRBV6-5
TGTGCCAGCAGTTACTATACTAACTACGAGCAGTACTTC
CASSYYTNYEQYF
>TRBJ2-7|TRBD1|once|TRBV7-6
TGTGCCAGCAGCCGAGACGGACAGGGTTATGGCGAGCAGTACTTC
CASSRDGQGYGEQYF
>TRBJ2-3|-|-|TRBV28
TGTGCCAGCAGTTTAGTCGCAGATACGCAGTATTTT
CASSLVADTQYF
>TRBJ2-7|-|few|TRBV7-9
TGTGCCAGCAGCGAAGGGGGGGGAGATTACGAGCAGTACTTC
CASSEGGGDYEQYF
>TRBJ1-4|-|-|TRBV7-2
TGTGCCAGCAGCTGGGACACGGGCCCTAATGAAGAACTGTTTTTT
CASSWDTGPNEELFF
>TRBJ1-3|-|-|TRBV6-1
TGTGCCAGCAGTGAACCCTCAAGGACAAGGTCCTCTGGAAACACCATATATTTT
CASSEPSRTRSSGNTIYF
>TRBJ2-1|-|once|TRBV18
TGTGCCAGCTCACAAGGAGCTAATGAGCAGTTCTTC
CASSQGANEQFF
>TRBJ2-2|TRBD1|-|TRBV7-2
TGTGCCAGCAGTTGGACAGGGGTCGGGGAGCTGTTTTTT
CASSWTGVGELFF
>TRBJ2-5|TRBD1|-|TRBV27
TGTGCCAGCAGTTCAGGCTACAGGGGAAGAGGGATCCAAGAGACCCAGTACTTC
CASSSGYRGRGIQETQYF
>TRBJ1-1|TRBD1|-|TRBV7-6
TGTGCCACCCGGCCCTACAGGGGGGAAACTGAAGCTTTCTTT
CATRPYRGETEAFF
>TRBJ1-1|TRBD1|-|TRBV4-1
TGCGCCAGCAGCCAAGATGACAGGGCCACTACTCAAGCTTTCTTT
CASSQDDRATTQAFF
>TRBJ2-5|TRBD2|-|TRBV4-2
TGTGCCAGCAGCCAAGTGGTGGGGCGGGAGTTCATAGAGACCCAGTACTTC
CASSQVVGREFIETQYF
>TRBJ2-2|TRBD1|-|TRBV5-1
TGCGCCAGCAGCTTGACGGGACAGGAAGACACCGGGGAGCTGTTTTTT
CASSLTGQEDTGELFF
>TRBJ2-7|-|few|TRBV12-5
TGTGCTAGTGGCCCATGGCGGGTTACCTACGAGCAGTACTTC
CASGPWRVTYEQYF
>TRBJ2-3|TRBD1|few|TRBV19
TGTGCCAGTAGTATCGGACAGGGTACCGAGGGCACAGATACGCAGTATTTT
CASSIGQGTEGTDTQYF
>TRBJ2-6|-|-|TRBV21-1
TGTGCCAGCCCTCCGCGGACAGCGAGCTCTGGGGCCAACGTCCTGACTTTC
CASPPRTASSGANVLTF
>TRBJ2-2|-|once|TRBV6-1
TGTGCCAGTGAGGGGACTAACACCGGGGAGCTGTTTTTT
CASEGTNTGELFF
>TRBJ2-7|TRBD1|-|TRBV4-1
TGCGCCAGCAGCCCCGGGACAGGAACCTACGAGCAGTACTTC
CASSPGTGTYEQYF
>TRBJ1-1|-|-|TRBV11-2
TGTGCCAGCAGCCCCCCGGGTGGGAACACTGAAGCTTTCTTT
CASSPPGGNTEAFF
>TRBJ1-1|-|once|TRBV28
TGTGCCAGCAGTTTTTCGTTGGTAAGACGACAGATAATGAACACTGAAGCTTTCTTT
CASSFSLVRRQIMNTEAFF
>TRBJ1-5|-|-|TRBV4-2
TGTGCCAGCAGCCAAGACGGACAGTTCAATCAGCCCCAGCATTTT
CASSQDGQFNQPQHF
>TRBJ1-1|-|-|TRBV7-8
TGTGCCAGCAGCGCATCTTCAGGCTTT
CASSASSGF
>TRBJ1-4|-|-|TRBV7-9
TGTGCCAGCATCGAGATGGCAACTAATGAAAAACTGTTTTTT
CASIEMATNEKLFF
>TRBJ2-7|TRBD2|-|TRBV10-3
TGTGCCATCAGTGAGGGACTAGCGGGAGAGTTTTCCTACGAGCAGTACTTC
CAISEGLAGEFSYEQYF
>TRBJ1-2|-|-|TRBV28
TGTGCCAGTTATAGGCAGGGATGGAGCTACACCTTC
CASYRQGWSYTF
>TRBJ1-1|-|-|TRBV5-1
TGCGCCAGCAAGTTGAGGGTCGGGACTGAAGCTTTCTTT
CASKLRVGTEAFF